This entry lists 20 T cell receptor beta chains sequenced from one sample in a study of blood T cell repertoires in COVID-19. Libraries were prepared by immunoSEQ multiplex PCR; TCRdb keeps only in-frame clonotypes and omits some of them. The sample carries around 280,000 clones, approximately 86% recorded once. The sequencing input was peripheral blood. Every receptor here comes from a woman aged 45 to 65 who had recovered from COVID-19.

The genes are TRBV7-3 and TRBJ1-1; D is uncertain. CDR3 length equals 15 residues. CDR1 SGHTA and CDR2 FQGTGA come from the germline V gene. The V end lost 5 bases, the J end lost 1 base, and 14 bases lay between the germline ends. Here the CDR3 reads CASSREAVKNTEAFF. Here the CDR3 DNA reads TGTGCCAGCAGCCGTGAGGCAGTGAAGAACACTGAAGCTTTCTTT.

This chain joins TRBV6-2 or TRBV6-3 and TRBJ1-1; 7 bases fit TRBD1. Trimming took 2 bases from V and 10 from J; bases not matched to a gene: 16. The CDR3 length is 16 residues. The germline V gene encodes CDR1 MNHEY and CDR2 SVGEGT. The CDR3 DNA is TGTGCCAGCAGTTACCCTCTCGACAGGGTTCCTTTCTCAGCTTTCTTT. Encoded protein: CASSYPLDRVPFSAFF.

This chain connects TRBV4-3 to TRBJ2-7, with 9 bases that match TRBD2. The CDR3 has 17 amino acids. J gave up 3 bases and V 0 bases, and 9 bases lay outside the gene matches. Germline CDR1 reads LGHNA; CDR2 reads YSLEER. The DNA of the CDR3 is TGCGCCAGCAGCCAAGATCTAATTCTAGCGGGAAACTACGAGCAGTACTTC. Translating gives CASSQDLILAGNYEQYF.

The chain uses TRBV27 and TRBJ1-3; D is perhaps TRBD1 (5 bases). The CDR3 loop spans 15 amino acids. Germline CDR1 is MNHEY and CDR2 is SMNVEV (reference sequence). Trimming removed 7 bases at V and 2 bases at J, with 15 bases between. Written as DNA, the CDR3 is TGTGCCAGCAACCTTAGGGGAGGGACTGGAAACACCATATATTTT. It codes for CASNLRGGTGNTIYF.

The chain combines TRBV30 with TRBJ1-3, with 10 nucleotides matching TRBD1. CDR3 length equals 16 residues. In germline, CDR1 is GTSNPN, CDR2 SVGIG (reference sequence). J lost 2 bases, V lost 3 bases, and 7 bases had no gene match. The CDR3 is CAWSLRQGATGNTIYF. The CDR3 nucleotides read TGTGCCTGGAGCCTCCGACAGGGGGCCACTGGAAACACCATATATTTT.

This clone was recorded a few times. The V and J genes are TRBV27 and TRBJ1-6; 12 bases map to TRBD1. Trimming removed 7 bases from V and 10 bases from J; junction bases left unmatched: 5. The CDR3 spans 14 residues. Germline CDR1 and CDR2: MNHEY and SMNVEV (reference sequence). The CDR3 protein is CASTGQGARSPLHF. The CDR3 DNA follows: TGTGCCAGCACGGGACAGGGGGCAAGATCACCCCTCCACTTT.

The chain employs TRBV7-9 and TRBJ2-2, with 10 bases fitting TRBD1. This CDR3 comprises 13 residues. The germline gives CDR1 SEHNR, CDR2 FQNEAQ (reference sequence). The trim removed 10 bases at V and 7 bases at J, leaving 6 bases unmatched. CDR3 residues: CATRQGAGGELFF. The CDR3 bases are TGTGCCACCCGACAGGGGGCGGGCGGGGAGCTGTTTTTT.

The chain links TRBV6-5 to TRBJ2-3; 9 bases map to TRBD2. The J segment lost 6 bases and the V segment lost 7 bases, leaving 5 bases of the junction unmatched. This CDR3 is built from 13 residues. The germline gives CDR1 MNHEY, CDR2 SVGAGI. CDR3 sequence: CASTAGGRDTQYF. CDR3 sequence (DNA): TGTGCCAGCACAGCGGGGGGCCGGGATACGCAGTATTTT.

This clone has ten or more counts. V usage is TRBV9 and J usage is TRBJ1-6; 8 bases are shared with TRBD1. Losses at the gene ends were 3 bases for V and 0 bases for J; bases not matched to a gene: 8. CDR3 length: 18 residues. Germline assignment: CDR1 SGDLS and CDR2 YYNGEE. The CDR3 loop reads CASSEGQGPSSYNSPLHF. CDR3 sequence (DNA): TGTGCCAGCAGCGAAGGACAGGGACCGAGCTCCTATAATTCACCCCTCCACTTT.

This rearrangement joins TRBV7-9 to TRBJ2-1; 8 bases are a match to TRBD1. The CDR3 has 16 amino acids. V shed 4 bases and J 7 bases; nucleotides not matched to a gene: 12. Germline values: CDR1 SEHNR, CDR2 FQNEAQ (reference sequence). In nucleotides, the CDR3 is TGTGCCAGCAGCTCCTGGACAGGGTCGAACGGGAATGAGCAGTTCTTC. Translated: CASSSWTGSNGNEQFF.

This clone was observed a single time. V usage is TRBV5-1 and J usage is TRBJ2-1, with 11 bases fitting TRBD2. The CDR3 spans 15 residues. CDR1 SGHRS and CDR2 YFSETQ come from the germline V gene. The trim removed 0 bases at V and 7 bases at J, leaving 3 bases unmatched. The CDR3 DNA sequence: TGCGCCAGCAGCTTGGGTACTAGCGGGAGTAATGAGCAGTTCTTC. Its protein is CASSLGTSGSNEQFF. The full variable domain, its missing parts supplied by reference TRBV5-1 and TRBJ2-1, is KAGVTQTPRYLIKTRGQQVTLSCSPISGHRSVSWYQQTPGQGLQFLFEYFSETQRNKGNFPGRFSGRQFSNSRSEMNVSTLELGDSALYLCASSLGTSGSNEQFFGPGTRLTVL.

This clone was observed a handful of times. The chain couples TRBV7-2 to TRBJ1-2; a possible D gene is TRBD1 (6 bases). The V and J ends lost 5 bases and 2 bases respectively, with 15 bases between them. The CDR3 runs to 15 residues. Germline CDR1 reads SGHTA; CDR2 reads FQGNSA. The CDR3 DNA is TGTGCCAGCAGCCTAGATAATAGGGGGAACTATGGCTACACCTTC. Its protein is CASSLDNRGNYGYTF. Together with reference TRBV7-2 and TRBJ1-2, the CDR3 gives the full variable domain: GAGVSQSPSNKVTEKGKDVELRCDPISGHTALYWYRQSLGQGLEFLIYFQGNSAPDKSGLPSDRFSAERTGGSVSTLTIQRTQQEDSAVYLCASSLDNRGNYGYTFGSGTRLTVV.

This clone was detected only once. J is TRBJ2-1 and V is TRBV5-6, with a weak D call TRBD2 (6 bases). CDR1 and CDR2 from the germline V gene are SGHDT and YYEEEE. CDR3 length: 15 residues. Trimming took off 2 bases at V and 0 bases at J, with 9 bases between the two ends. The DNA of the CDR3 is TGTGCCAGCAGCTTTCAGGGACTCTCCTACAATGAGCAGTTCTTC. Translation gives CASSFQGLSYNEQFF.

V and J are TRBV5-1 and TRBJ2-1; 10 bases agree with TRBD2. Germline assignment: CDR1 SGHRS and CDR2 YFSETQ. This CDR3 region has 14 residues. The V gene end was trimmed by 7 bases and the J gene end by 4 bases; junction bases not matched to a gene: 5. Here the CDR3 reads CASEASGGYNEQFF. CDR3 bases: TGCGCCAGCGAAGCTAGCGGGGGATACAATGAGCAGTTCTTC.

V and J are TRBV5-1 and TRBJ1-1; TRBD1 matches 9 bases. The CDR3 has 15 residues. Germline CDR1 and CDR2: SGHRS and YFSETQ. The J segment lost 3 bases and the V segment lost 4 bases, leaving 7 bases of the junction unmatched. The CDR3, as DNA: TGCGCCAGCAGCCCTAGACAGGGGGGCGACACTGAAGCTTTCTTT. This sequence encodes CASSPRQGGDTEAFF.

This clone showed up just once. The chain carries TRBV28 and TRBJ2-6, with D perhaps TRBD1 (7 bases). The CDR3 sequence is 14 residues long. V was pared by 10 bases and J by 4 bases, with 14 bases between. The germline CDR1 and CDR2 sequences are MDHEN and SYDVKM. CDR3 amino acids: CATTRGAGANVLTF. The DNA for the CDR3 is TGTGCCACCACCAGGGGGGCAGGGGCCAACGTCCTGACTTTC.

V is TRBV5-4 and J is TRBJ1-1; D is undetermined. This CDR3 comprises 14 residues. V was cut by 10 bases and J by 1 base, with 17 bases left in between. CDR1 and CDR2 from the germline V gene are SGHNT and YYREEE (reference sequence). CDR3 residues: CASAEARGNTEAFF. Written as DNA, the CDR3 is TGTGCCTCTGCCGAGGCCCGGGGGAACACTGAAGCTTTCTTT.

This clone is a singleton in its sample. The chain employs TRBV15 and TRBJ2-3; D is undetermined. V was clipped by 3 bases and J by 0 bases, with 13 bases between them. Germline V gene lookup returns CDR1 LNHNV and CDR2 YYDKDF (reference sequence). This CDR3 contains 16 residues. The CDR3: CATSRSLSPSTDTQYF. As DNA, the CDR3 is TGTGCCACCAGCAGGAGTTTATCCCCGAGCACAGATACGCAGTATTTT.

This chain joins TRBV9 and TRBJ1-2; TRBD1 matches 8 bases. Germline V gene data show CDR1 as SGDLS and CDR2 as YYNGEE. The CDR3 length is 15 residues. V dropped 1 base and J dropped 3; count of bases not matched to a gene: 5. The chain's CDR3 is CASSVQGAPHYGYTF. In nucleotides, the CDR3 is TGTGCCAGCAGCGTACAGGGGGCGCCTCACTATGGCTACACCTTC.

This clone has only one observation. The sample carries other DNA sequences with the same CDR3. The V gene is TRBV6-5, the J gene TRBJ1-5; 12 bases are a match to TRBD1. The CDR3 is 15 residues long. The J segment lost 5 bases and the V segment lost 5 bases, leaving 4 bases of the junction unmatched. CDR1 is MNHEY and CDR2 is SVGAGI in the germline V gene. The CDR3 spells CASSPGTGGYQPQHF. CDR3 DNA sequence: TGTGCCAGCAGTCCCGGGACAGGGGGCTATCAGCCCCAGCATTTT.